This is a list of T cell receptor beta chains from one sample in a study of identical twins. TCRdb reanalysed the 5' RACE reads using MiXCR and keeps one entry per CDR3 protein. The data show around 530,000 distinct CDR3 sequences, roughly 15% seen once. These records were also assigned to another study, of yellow fever vaccine responses in identical twins.

The material sequenced was CD4+ T cells sorted from blood. The receptor set was obtained from a woman aged 18 to 35 in good health. The CDR3 runs from the conserved cysteine through the conserved F or W. D genes are given only for firm matches. Size tells how often a clone was seen (once, few, many) or the class of an expanded clone, and some rows leave it out.

v_gene: TRBV5-1
abundance: .
d_gene: TRBD2
j_gene: TRBJ2-1
CDR3nt: TGCGCCAGCAGCCCGGACCCGGGGGGGGACAATGAGCAGTTCTTC
CDR3aa: CASSPDPGGDNEQFF

v_gene: TRBV10-2
abundance: .
d_gene: TRBD1
j_gene: TRBJ2-3
CDR3nt: TGCGCCAGCAGTTCCTGGGGACAGGGGGCAGATACGCAGTATTTT
CDR3aa: CASSSWGQGADTQYF

v_gene: TRBV5-1
abundance: few
d_gene: .
j_gene: TRBJ2-3
CDR3nt: TGCGCCAGCAGCGTATTGACAGGATCTAGCACAGATACGCAGTATTTT
CDR3aa: CASSVLTGSSTDTQYF

v_gene: TRBV20-1
abundance: once
d_gene: .
j_gene: TRBJ2-2
CDR3nt: TGCAGTGCTAGTGGGGAAATCACCGGGGAGCTGTTTTTT
CDR3aa: CSASGEITGELFF

v_gene: TRBV10-3
abundance: few
d_gene: .
j_gene: TRBJ1-4
CDR3nt: TGTGCCATCAGTGGGCGAGATAATGAAAAACTGTTTTTT
CDR3aa: CAISGRDNEKLFF

v_gene: TRBV29-1
abundance: few
d_gene: .
j_gene: TRBJ2-1
CDR3nt: TGCAGCGTTGCGCCCAGTAGGGTTGAGCAGTTCTTC
CDR3aa: CSVAPSRVEQFF

v_gene: TRBV7-2
abundance: few
d_gene: .
j_gene: TRBJ1-1
CDR3nt: TGTGCCAGCAGACCAGATTCAGGTGGCGGCACTGAAGCTTTCTTT
CDR3aa: CASRPDSGGGTEAFF

v_gene: TRBV4-1
abundance: many
d_gene: TRBD2
j_gene: TRBJ2-3
CDR3nt: TGCGCCAGCAGCCTGGGGACTAGCGGGGTTACAGATACGCAGTATTTT
CDR3aa: CASSLGTSGVTDTQYF

v_gene: TRBV2
abundance: few
d_gene: .
j_gene: TRBJ2-3
CDR3nt: TGTGCCAGCAAAGGAGCTGGAGATACGCAGTATTTT
CDR3aa: CASKGAGDTQYF

v_gene: TRBV7-9
abundance: few
d_gene: .
j_gene: TRBJ2-3
CDR3nt: TGTGCCAGCAGCCACCTCAGTCCGAACCCCGCGGGGAAACGGTATTTT
CDR3aa: CASSHLSPNPAGKRYF

v_gene: TRBV2
abundance: few
d_gene: TRBD1
j_gene: TRBJ2-5
CDR3nt: TGTGCCAGCAGTGAAGGTCGGACAGGGGGAGGGACCCAGTACTTC
CDR3aa: CASSEGRTGGGTQYF

v_gene: TRBV7-9
abundance: few
d_gene: .
j_gene: TRBJ2-1
CDR3nt: TGTGCCAGCAGCTTAGACTACAGGGAAAAGCAGTTCTTC
CDR3aa: CASSLDYREKQFF

v_gene: TRBV29-1
abundance: .
d_gene: .
j_gene: TRBJ2-1
CDR3nt: TGCAGCGCAGTTGTCTGGAGAGAATACAATGAGCAGTTCTTC
CDR3aa: CSAVVWREYNEQFF

v_gene: TRBV11-2
abundance: .
d_gene: TRBD2
j_gene: TRBJ2-3
CDR3nt: TGTGCCAGCAGCTCCCAGCGGGGGAGGACAGATACGCAGTATTTT
CDR3aa: CASSSQRGRTDTQYF

v_gene: TRBV12-3/TRBV12-4
abundance: few
d_gene: .
j_gene: TRBJ2-1
CDR3nt: TGTGCCAGCAGTTTCAGTTTTATTTCGGCACGGGCCTACAATGAGCAGTTCTTC
CDR3aa: CASSFSFISARAYNEQFF

v_gene: TRBV2
abundance: .
d_gene: .
j_gene: TRBJ2-4
CDR3nt: TGTGCCAGCAGGGTAACAGAGGCCATTCAGTACTTC
CDR3aa: CASRVTEAIQYF

v_gene: TRBV12-3/TRBV12-4
abundance: few
d_gene: .
j_gene: TRBJ2-7
CDR3nt: TGTGCCAGCAGTCCCGGACGACAGGTCCAGTACGAGCAGTACTTC
CDR3aa: CASSPGRQVQYEQYF

v_gene: TRBV20-1
abundance: few
d_gene: .
j_gene: TRBJ1-2
CDR3nt: TGCAGTGCTAGAGTTTGGACAGACCCTAACTATGGCTACACCTTC
CDR3aa: CSARVWTDPNYGYTF

v_gene: TRBV7-9
abundance: .
d_gene: TRBD1
j_gene: TRBJ1-1
CDR3nt: TGTGCCAGCAGCTCCGACAGGGCTCCAGAGGGGGCTTTCTTT
CDR3aa: CASSSDRAPEGAFF

v_gene: TRBV5-1
abundance: many
d_gene: TRBD2
j_gene: TRBJ2-3
CDR3nt: TGCGCCAGCAACCGACTAGCGGGGAAAGATACGCAGTATTTT
CDR3aa: CASNRLAGKDTQYF

v_gene: TRBV15
abundance: few
d_gene: TRBD1
j_gene: TRBJ1-4
CDR3nt: TGTGCCACCAGCAGGGAGACAGGGGCAAATGAAAAACTGTTTTTT
CDR3aa: CATSRETGANEKLFF

v_gene: TRBV12-5
abundance: .
d_gene: TRBD2
j_gene: TRBJ2-3
CDR3nt: TGTGCTAGTGGTTTAGCGGGGGGGTTCGATACGCAGTATTTT
CDR3aa: CASGLAGGFDTQYF

v_gene: TRBV10-3
abundance: .
d_gene: .
j_gene: TRBJ2-5
CDR3nt: TGTGCCATCAGGAGGGGAGGGGGCGCGGCGGAGACCCAGTACTTC
CDR3aa: CAIRRGGGAAETQYF

v_gene: TRBV2
abundance: few
d_gene: .
j_gene: TRBJ1-4
CDR3nt: TGTGCCAGCAGGACCGGGGGAAGAGGAAATGAAAAACTGTTTTTT
CDR3aa: CASRTGGRGNEKLFF

v_gene: TRBV12-3/TRBV12-4
abundance: few
d_gene: TRBD2
j_gene: TRBJ2-7
CDR3nt: TGTGCCAGCAGTTTTAAGGGGACTAGCGCCTTGGAGCAGTACTTC
CDR3aa: CASSFKGTSALEQYF

v_gene: TRBV4-1
abundance: .
d_gene: TRBD1
j_gene: TRBJ1-6
CDR3nt: TGCGCCAGCAGTCCGCCGGGACAGGGTAATTCACCCCTCCACTTT
CDR3aa: CASSPPGQGNSPLHF

v_gene: TRBV7-9
abundance: .
d_gene: .
j_gene: TRBJ2-7
CDR3nt: TGTGCCAGCAGCTCCTCTGGACAGACCTACGAGCAGTACTTC
CDR3aa: CASSSSGQTYEQYF

v_gene: TRBV12-3/TRBV12-4
abundance: .
d_gene: TRBD1
j_gene: TRBJ2-4
CDR3nt: TGTGCCAGCAGTTCGGGAGACAGGGGGAAAAACATTCAGTACTTC
CDR3aa: CASSSGDRGKNIQYF

v_gene: TRBV20-1
abundance: .
d_gene: TRBD2
j_gene: TRBJ2-1
CDR3nt: TGCAGTGCTAGAACCCAGGGACTAGCGGGAGGCCGTTTCTACAATGAGCAGTTCTTC
CDR3aa: CSARTQGLAGGRFYNEQFF

v_gene: TRBV6-1
abundance: .
d_gene: .
j_gene: TRBJ2-5
CDR3nt: TGTGCCAGCAGAAGTCCGGGACAACCAGAAGAGACCCAGTACTTC
CDR3aa: CASRSPGQPEETQYF

v_gene: TRBV20-1
abundance: few
d_gene: TRBD1
j_gene: TRBJ1-1
CDR3nt: TGCAGTGCTAGACAGACAGGGCTACTTAACACTGAAGCTTTCTTT
CDR3aa: CSARQTGLLNTEAFF